This T cell receptor beta chain is from a study of T cells in women clearing cervical HPV infection. The CDR3 runs to 15 residues. The germline CDR1 and CDR2 sequences are SGHVS and FQNEAQ. The trim removed 3 bases at V and 2 bases at J, leaving 7 bases unmatched. This table comes from immunoSEQ multiplex PCR, and its TCRdb copy is limited to in-frame clones, with some not included. The sample has about 21,000 clones; the top ten hold about 8.6%. Of note for this clone: The read stops 3 residues short of the end of the CDR3; the missing end is completed from the germline J gene.

HPV was found by MY09/MY11 PCR and dot-blot genotyping. Sequencing input: blood buffy coat. The chain is built from TRBV7-8 and TRBJ2-7, with 7 bases that match TRBD2. The origin of this receptor is a woman aged 18-69 years with a cervical HPV16 infection that either progressed to CIN3+ or cleared (not recorded which). The covered CDR3 bases are TGTGCCAGCAGCTTGGGGGGGTGGGTGACCTACGAG. Protein product: CASSLGGWVTYE. The full CDR3 is CASSLGGWVTYEQYF.